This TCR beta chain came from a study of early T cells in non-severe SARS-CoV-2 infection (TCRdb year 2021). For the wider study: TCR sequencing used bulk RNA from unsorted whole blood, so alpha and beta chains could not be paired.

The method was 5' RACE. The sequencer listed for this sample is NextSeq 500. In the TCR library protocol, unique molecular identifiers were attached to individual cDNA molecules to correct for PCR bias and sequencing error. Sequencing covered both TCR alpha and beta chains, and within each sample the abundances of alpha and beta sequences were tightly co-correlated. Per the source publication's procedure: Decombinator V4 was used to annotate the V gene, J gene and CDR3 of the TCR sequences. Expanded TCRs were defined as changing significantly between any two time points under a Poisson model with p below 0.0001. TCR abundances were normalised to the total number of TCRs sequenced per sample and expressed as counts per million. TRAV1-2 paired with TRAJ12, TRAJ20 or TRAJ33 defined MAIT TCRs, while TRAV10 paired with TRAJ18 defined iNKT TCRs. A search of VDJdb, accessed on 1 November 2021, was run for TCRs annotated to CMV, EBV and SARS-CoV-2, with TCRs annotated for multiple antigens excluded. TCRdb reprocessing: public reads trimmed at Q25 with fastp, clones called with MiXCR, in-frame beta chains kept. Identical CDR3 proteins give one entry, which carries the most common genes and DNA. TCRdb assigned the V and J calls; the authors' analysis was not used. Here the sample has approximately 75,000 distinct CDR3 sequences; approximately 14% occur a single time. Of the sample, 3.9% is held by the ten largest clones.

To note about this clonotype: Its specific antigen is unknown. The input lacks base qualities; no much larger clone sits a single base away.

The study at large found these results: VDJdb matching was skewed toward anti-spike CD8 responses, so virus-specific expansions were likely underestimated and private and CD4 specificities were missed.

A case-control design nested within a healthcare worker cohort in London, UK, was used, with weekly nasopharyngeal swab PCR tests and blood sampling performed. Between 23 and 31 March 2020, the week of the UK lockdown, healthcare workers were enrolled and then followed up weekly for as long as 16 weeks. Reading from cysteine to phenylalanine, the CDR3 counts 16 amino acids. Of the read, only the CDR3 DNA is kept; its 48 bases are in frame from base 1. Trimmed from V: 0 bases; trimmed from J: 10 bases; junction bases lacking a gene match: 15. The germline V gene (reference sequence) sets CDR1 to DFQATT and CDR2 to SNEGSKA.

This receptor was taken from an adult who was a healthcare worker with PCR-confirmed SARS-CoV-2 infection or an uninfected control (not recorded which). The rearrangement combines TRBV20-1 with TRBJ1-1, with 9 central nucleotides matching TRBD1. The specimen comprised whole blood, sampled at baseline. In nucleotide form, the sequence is TGCAGTGCTAGAGATCCTCGGGACAGGGTCGGTGGGAGAGCTTTCTTT. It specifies CSARDPRDRVGGRAFF.